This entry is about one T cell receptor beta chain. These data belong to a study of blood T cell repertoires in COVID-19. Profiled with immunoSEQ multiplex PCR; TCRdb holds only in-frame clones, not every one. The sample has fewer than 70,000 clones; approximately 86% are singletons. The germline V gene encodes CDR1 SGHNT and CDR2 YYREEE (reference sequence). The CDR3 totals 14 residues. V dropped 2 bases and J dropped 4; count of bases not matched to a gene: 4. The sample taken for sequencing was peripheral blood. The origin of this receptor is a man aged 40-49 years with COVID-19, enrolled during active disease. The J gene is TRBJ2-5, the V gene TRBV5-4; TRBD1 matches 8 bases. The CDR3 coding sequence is TGTGCCAGCAGCTTACAGGGGGGACGAGAGACCCAGTACTTC. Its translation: CASSLQGGRETQYF.